Listed here are 23 T cell receptor beta chains from one sample, sequenced in a study of blood T cell repertoires in COVID-19. Profiling relied on immunoSEQ multiplex PCR, and the TCRdb table lists in-frame clones only, not all of them. In the table there are about 61,000 clones, approximately 86% of which are singletons. The sample was peripheral blood. These receptors were taken from a man in his 70s with acute or convalescent COVID-19.

Concerning this clone: Within the sample, other DNA sequences also encode this same CDR3. The J gene is TRBJ1-5, the V gene TRBV4-2; tentative D call: TRBD1 (6 bases). The V gene's germline CDR1 is LGHNA and CDR2 YNFKEQ. Trimming pared 1 base from V and 4 bases from J, leaving 14 bases between. The CDR3 runs 16 residues. CDR3 nucleotides: TGTGCCAGCAGCCAAGTAGGGCTACAGGGAAATCAGCCCCAGCATTTT. Protein product: CASSQVGLQGNQPQHF.

The J gene is TRBJ1-1, the V gene TRBV5-4, with D maybe TRBD1 (5 bases). From germline, CDR1 is SGHNT and CDR2 YYREEE (reference sequence). The CDR3 covers 13 residues. V was cut by 1 base and J by 5 bases, with 9 bases left in between. The chain's CDR3 is CASSLPGWTEAFF. The CDR3 bases are TGTGCCAGCAGCTTGCCAGGGTGGACTGAAGCTTTCTTT.

The rearrangement links TRBV28 to TRBJ1-2; a weak D match, TRBD1 (6 bases). Trimming pared 7 bases from V and 4 bases from J, leaving 22 bases between. Germline values: CDR1 MDHEN, CDR2 SYDVKM. The CDR3 is 16 residues long. CDR3 DNA: TGTGCCAGCAACCATATAGTCCGGGGCAGGGGCTATGGCTACACCTTC. Translating it yields CASNHIVRGRGYGYTF.

This clone has a handful of counts. This sequence joins TRBV23-1 and TRBJ2-5, with 16 bases matching TRBD2. TRBV23-1 is recorded as an ORF, its role being uncertain. This CDR3 has 17 amino acids. Trimming cost V 2 bases and J 7 bases; bases outside gene matches: 7. The CDR3 nucleotides are TGCGCCAGCAGTCAACCGGGACTAGCGGGGGGGCGCGGGACCCAGTACTTC. It translates to CASSQPGLAGGRGTQYF.

This clone was found once. The V gene is TRBV18, the J gene TRBJ2-5; D is perhaps TRBD2 (5 bases). Germline CDR1 KGHSH, CDR2 LQKENI. This CDR3 is built from 12 residues. The ends were cut back, 2 bases at V and 5 bases at J, with 6 bases in the middle. CDR3 nucleotides: TGTGCCAGCTCACCAACGGGGGAGACCCAGTACTTC. It yields the protein CASSPTGETQYF. The full variable domain, its missing parts supplied by reference TRBV18 and TRBJ2-5, is NAGVMQNPRHLVRRRGQEARLRCSPMKGHSHVYWYRQLPEEGLKFMVYLQKENIIDESGMPKERFSAEFPKEGPSILRIQQVVRGDSAAYFCASSPTGETQYFGPGTRLLVL.

The rearrangement joins TRBV18 to TRBJ2-1; tentative D call: TRBD1 (6 bases). Trimming cost V 5 bases and J 6 bases, with 14 bases left between them. CDR3 length: 14 amino acids. Per the germline V gene, CDR1 is KGHSH and CDR2 is LQKENI. The CDR3 DNA sequence: TGTGCCAGCTCATCACAGGGCGAGGGCAATGAGCAGTTCTTC. It yields the protein CASSSQGEGNEQFF.

The chain recombines TRBV4-1 with TRBJ1-4, with TRBD1 matching over 8 bases. This CDR3 has 14 amino acids. Germline trimming cut 1 base from V and 6 bases from J; bases unmatched to any gene: 1. CDR1 is MGHRA and CDR2 is YSYEKL in the germline V gene. The CDR3 here is CASSQAGGDEKLFF. The CDR3 bases are TGCGCCAGCAGCCAAGCAGGGGGCGATGAAAAACTGTTTTTT.

This rearrangement joins TRBV2 to TRBJ2-5; 14 nucleotides line up with TRBD2. CDR1 is SNHLY and CDR2 is FYNNEI in the germline V gene. The ends lost 5 bases at V and 3 bases at J; junction bases unmatched: 2. The CDR3 runs to 15 residues. In nucleotides, the CDR3 is TGTGCCAGCAGTATGGGACTAGCGGGGGAAGAGACCCAGTACTTC. Its protein is CASSMGLAGEETQYF.

V gene TRBV4-2 combines with J gene TRBJ1-5, with a weak D call TRBD1 (5 bases). Trimming stripped 0 bases from V and 2 bases from J, with 17 bases between. Germline lookup yields CDR1 LGHNA and CDR2 YNFKEQ. This CDR3 has 18 amino acids. The CDR3 protein is CASSQDPWDGAGNQPQHF. The CDR3 DNA follows: TGTGCCAGCAGCCAAGATCCCTGGGATGGGGCGGGCAATCAGCCCCAGCATTTT.

This chain joins TRBV5-1 and TRBJ1-6; 8 bases map to TRBD1. Germline values: CDR1 SGHRS, CDR2 YFSETQ. The length of the CDR3 is 14 residues. J was trimmed by 12 bases and V by 4 bases; bases with no gene match: 9. The CDR3 reads CASSLDRGRRPLHF. For the CDR3, the DNA is TGCGCCAGCAGCCTTGACAGGGGAAGGCGACCCCTCCACTTT.

V is TRBV4-2 and J is TRBJ2-3, with TRBD2 matching over 13 bases. CDR3 length: 16 residues. J gave up 1 base and V 3 bases, and 1 base lay outside the gene matches. Per germline, CDR1 LGHNA and CDR2 YNFKEQ. The CDR3 DNA reads as TGTGCCAGCAGCCAGGGGACTAGCGGGGGCACAGATACGCAGTATTTT. Translated, it gives CASSQGTSGGTDTQYF.

CDR3 sequence (DNA): TGCGCCAGCAGGGACGGGGGGGCCGAAGATACGCAGTATTTT. This translates into CASRDGGAEDTQYF. V and J are TRBV5-1 and TRBJ2-3, with 8 bases identical to TRBD2. CDR3 length equals 14 residues. Germline V lookup: CDR1 SGHRS, CDR2 YFSETQ. Trimming cost V 5 bases and J 5 bases; bases outside gene matches: 7.

The chain couples TRBV28 to TRBJ1-5; D uncertain. The CDR3 spans 11 residues. Germline CDR1 is MDHEN and CDR2 is SYDVKM. V gave up 5 bases and J gave up 6 bases, with 5 bases separating them. In DNA, the CDR3 is TGTGCCAGCAGTGGGAGTCAGCCCCAGCATTTT. Translation gives CASSGSQPQHF.

The chain carries TRBV9 and TRBJ2-5, with TRBD2 identical over 10 bases. This CDR3 has 18 residues. The ends lost 0 bases at V and 0 bases at J; junction bases unmatched: 8. Germline V lookup: CDR1 SGDLS, CDR2 YYNGEE. The DNA of the CDR3 is TGTGCCAGCAGCGTAGCTGTTAGCGGGGGGCCGTACCAAGAGACCCAGTACTTC. It encodes CASSVAVSGGPYQETQYF. The full variable domain, its missing parts supplied by reference TRBV9 and TRBJ2-5, is DSGVTQTPKHLITATGQRVTLRCSPRSGDLSVYWYQQSLDQGLQFLIQYYNGEERAKGNILERFSAQQFPDLHSELNLSSLELGDSALYFCASSVAVSGGPYQETQYFGPGTRLLVL.

This chain links TRBV14 with TRBJ2-1; 10 nucleotides align to TRBD2. Germline V gene lookup returns CDR1 SGHDN and CDR2 FVKESK. The CDR3 length is 17 residues. Unmatched junction bases numbered 11, after V lost 4 bases and J lost 5 bases. CDR3 region: CASSLQHLAGADNEQFF. In DNA form, the CDR3 reads TGTGCCAGCAGCCTTCAACACCTAGCGGGGGCCGACAATGAGCAGTTCTTC.

V gene TRBV6-5 combines with J gene TRBJ2-3; TRBD1 matches at 7 bases. Germline values: CDR1 MNHEY, CDR2 SVGAGI. J gave up 2 bases and V 6 bases, and 5 bases lay outside the gene matches. This CDR3 has 14 amino acids. The CDR3 coding sequence is TGTGCCAGCAGGGCAACAGGGGTCACAGATACGCAGTATTTT. As protein: CASRATGVTDTQYF.

The rearrangement links TRBV28 to TRBJ1-3; D is possibly TRBD1 (6 bases). Germline-derived CDR1 and CDR2 are MDHEN and SYDVKM. V shed 8 bases and J shed 0 bases, with 14 bases lying between them. The CDR3 runs to 15 residues. The DNA of the CDR3 is TGTGCCAGCTCCTGGGGGGGCTCCTCTGGAAACACCATATATTTT. This gives the protein CASSWGGSSGNTIYF.

This chain connects TRBV7-2 to TRBJ2-7, with TRBD1 identical over 11 bases. Germline V lookup: CDR1 SGHTA, CDR2 FQGNSA. The CDR3 is 16 amino acids. Germline trimming cut 6 bases from V and 2 bases from J; bases unmatched to any gene: 9. The CDR3 bases are TGTGCCAGCAGTTTTAGCTGGGGACAGGGGGCCTACGAGCAGTACTTC. Translating gives CASSFSWGQGAYEQYF.

The CDR3 region is CASSPAQGSISKNIQYF. The DNA of the CDR3 is TGTGCCAGCTCACCAGCGCAGGGGAGTATATCCAAAAACATTCAGTACTTC. The J gene is TRBJ2-4, the V gene TRBV18, with a possible D match to TRBD1 (6 bases). The germline V gene has CDR1 KGHSH and CDR2 LQKENI. V lost 2 bases, J lost 2 bases, and 16 bases lay in between. There are 17 residues in the CDR3. Variable domain in full (rest from reference TRBV18 and TRBJ2-4): NAGVMQNPRHLVRRRGQEARLRCSPMKGHSHVYWYRQLPEEGLKFMVYLQKENIIDESGMPKERFSAEFPKEGPSILRIQQVVRGDSAAYFCASSPAQGSISKNIQYFGAGTRLSVL.

The chain employs TRBV10-3 and TRBJ1-1; 7 bases are shared with TRBD1. Germline values: CDR1 ENHRY, CDR2 SYGVKD. CDR3 size: 13 residues. V lost 6 bases and J lost 4; bases outside the gene matches: 5. This chain's CDR3 is CAIRDRDATEAFF. CDR3 in DNA: TGTGCCATCAGAGACAGGGACGCCACTGAAGCTTTCTTT.

DNA of the CDR3: TGTGCCAGCAGTTTCGACAGGGGTACCGGGGAGCTGTTTTTT. This codes for CASSFDRGTGELFF. This chain connects TRBV6-5 to TRBJ2-2; TRBD1 aligns across 8 bases. Looked up from germline, CDR1 is MNHEY and CDR2 is SVGAGI. J gave up 5 bases and V 4 bases, and 3 bases lay outside the gene matches. The CDR3 is made up of 14 amino acids.

Comment on this clone: This may be a read error: a much more frequent sequence differs by one nucleotide. The chain uses TRBV12-3 or TRBV12-4 and TRBJ1-1, with 7 bases identical to TRBD1. The CDR3 sequence is 12 residues long. J was trimmed by 4 bases and V by 11 bases; bases with no gene match: 7. CDR3 loop: CAGDRQGTEAFF. CDR3 nucleotide sequence: TGTGCCGGCGACCGACAGGGCACTGAAGCTTTCTTT.

The V and J genes are TRBV14 and TRBJ1-4, with TRBD1 matching 9 bases. The germline gives CDR1 SGHDN, CDR2 FVKESK. The length of the CDR3 is 15 residues. The V and J ends lost 4 bases and 8 bases, in that order; junction bases with no gene match: 8. Here the CDR3 reads CASSPWDREPEKLFF. The CDR3 nucleotides read TGTGCCAGCAGCCCCTGGGACAGGGAACCCGAAAAACTGTTTTTT.